This TCR beta chain was recovered during a study of cytomegalovirus exposure and HLA in healthy donors. Study-wide context: A later analysis reported the 120 validation repertoires used the same platform as the approximately 670 first-cohort repertoires.

Broader study findings: The majority of TCR sequences were rare, yet some public TCRs appeared in many donors. The classifier was said to identify cytomegalovirus status with high specificity and sensitivity.

Generated by immunoSEQ multiplex PCR, the TCRdb table keeps only in-frame clones and is missing some. The table lists 90,000 to 130,000 clones, 70% to 85% of them singletons. As concerns this clone: What it recognizes is unknown.

The donors belonged to the roughly 130-subject validation cohort, separate from the roughly 670-subject first cohort. The length of the CDR3 is 12 residues. The germline gives CDR1 MNHEY, CDR2 SVGAGI. V gave up 6 bases and J gave up 5 bases, with 10 bases separating them. The sequencing sample was made of PBMCs. The source of this sequence is a woman under 30 in good health and CMV-seronegative. The chain uses TRBV6-5 and TRBJ1-2; D perhaps matches TRBD1 (6 bases). In nucleotides, the CDR3 is TGTGCCAGCAGGAGGACAGAGTATGGCTACACCTTC. This gives the protein CASRRTEYGYTF.